This T cell receptor beta chain was recorded in a study of tumor-infiltrating lymphocytes in localized non-small cell lung cancer. Whole-study findings and limits: Tumor T-cell fraction from TCR sequencing was not associated with recurrence-free survival (p = 0.61).

Libraries were prepared by immunoSEQ multiplex PCR; TCRdb keeps only in-frame clonotypes and omits some of them. The sample holds about 22,000 clones, 80% seen once. To note about this clone: Its antigen is as yet unknown.

The CDR3 is 16 residues long. The V segment lost 2 bases and the J segment 6 bases; nucleotides outside the gene matches: 5. Germline V gives CDR1 SGHVS, CDR2 FNYEAQ. The material sequenced was lung tumor tissue. This chain links TRBV7-6 with TRBJ2-1, with 12 nucleotides matching TRBD2. The sequence came from a human donor with non-small cell lung cancer. The CDR3 DNA reads as TGTGCCAGCAGCTTAAGACTAGCGGGAGTATCCAATGAGCAGTTCTTC. Its translation: CASSLRLAGVSNEQFF.